The source of this T cell receptor (beta chain) is a study of shared clonotypes between healthy human individuals. General observations from the study: Naive subsets usually exceeded memory subsets in estimated richness.

Using immunoSEQ multiplex PCR, the repertoire was profiled, and TCRdb retains in-frame clones only, with some absent. This table holds 2,500,000 or so clones, 80% to 95% found once. As for this clone: Its antigen is as yet unknown. The sample carries other DNA sequences with the same CDR3.

The TCR sequence derives from a young man in good health. Some clones in this sample may be carry-over from other donors' samples. Sequences were obtained from naive CD4+ T cells from PBMCs. Subset specified: CD45RA+ positively selected.

CDR3 loop: CASSLASGSYNEQFF. The CDR3 DNA reads TGTGCCAGCAGCTTAGCTTCGGGATCCTACAATGAGCAGTTCTTC. The gene calls are TRBV11-2 and TRBJ2-1; possibly TRBD2 for D (5 bases). From germline, CDR1 is SGHAT and CDR2 FQNNGV. The CDR3 covers 15 residues. The ends were cut back, 1 base at V and 1 base at J, with 8 bases in the middle.